This T cell receptor (beta chain) is drawn from a study of T-cell reconstitution after alpha-beta-depleted transplantation in children. Unique molecular identifiers were built into the TCRbeta library. TCRdb analysed the PCR reads with MiXCR anew, one entry per CDR3 protein. Among roughly 200,000 distinct CDR3 sequences, around 9.6% were seen once, and the ten largest hold 5% to 7%. CDR3 length equals 16 residues. The junction had 7 bases not matched to a gene; V was cut back by 5 bases and J by 2 bases. CDR1 is SGHTA, CDR2 FQGNSA, per germline. This sequence was found in a human donor who donated a stem cell graft to a child with acute lymphoblastic leukemia. V gene TRBV7-2 combines with J gene TRBJ2-1; the match to TRBD2 covers 9 bases. The material was PBMCs from the stem cell graft donor, obtained from the stem cell graft. The DNA for the CDR3 is TGTGCCAGCAGCCACCAAGCGGGGGGTACCTACAATGAGCAGTTCTTC. Protein: CASSHQAGGTYNEQFF.